One and the same sample provided the 27 T cell receptor beta chains below, sequenced in a study of T cells in Graves' hyperthyroidism and ophthalmopathy. TCR beta CDR3 region amplification was performed from RNA transcripts. HTBI primers drove first-round RT-PCR of the TCR CDR3. A single record per CDR3 protein comes from TCRdb applying MiXCR to the multiplex PCR reads. The table has over 200,000 distinct CDR3 sequences, approximately 16% seen once. Sequenced: blood. The receptors here all came from a middle-aged man with Graves' hyperthyroidism.

This clonotype was observed many times. This sequence joins TRBV20-1 and TRBJ1-1, with D possibly TRBD1 on 5 matching bases. Trimming removed 4 bases from V and 7 bases from J, with 16 bases in between. The germline CDR1 and CDR2 sequences are DFQATT and SNEGSKA (reference sequence). The CDR3 spans 13 residues. The CDR3 coding sequence is TGCAGTGCTAACCGGGACTCCCGAGGTGAAGCTTTCTTT. Its translation: CSANRDSRGEAFF.

This sequence joins TRBV12-3 or TRBV12-4 and TRBJ2-1, with D possibly being TRBD2 (6 bases). CDR3 length: 15 residues. Trimming pared 5 bases from V and 6 bases from J, leaving 17 bases between. The CDR3 here is CASSPRLGNSNEQFF. The CDR3 nucleotides read TGTGCCAGCAGTCCAAGACTAGGAAACTCCAATGAGCAGTTCTTC.

This clonotype was detected ten times or more. The chain couples TRBV28 to TRBJ1-2, with D unresolved. CDR1 is MDHEN, CDR2 SYDVKM, per germline. The CDR3 extends over 13 amino acids. With 6 bases removed from V and 3 bases from J, the gap between germline ends came to 11 bases. CDR3 residues: CASRQTRYYGYTF. The CDR3 DNA reads as TGTGCCAGCAGACAGACACGATACTATGGCTACACCTTC.

This clonotype was counted at least ten times. The rearrangement links TRBV7-9 to TRBJ2-2; D is possibly TRBD1 or TRBD2 (5 bases each). CDR3 length: 17 residues. Trimming left V 3 bases short and J 1 base short, with 15 bases between. Germline V gene data show CDR1 as SEHNR and CDR2 as FQNEAQ (reference sequence). The CDR3 loop reads CASSFNTGAVNTGELFF. The CDR3 DNA reads TGTGCCAGCAGCTTTAATACCGGGGCAGTGAACACCGGGGAGCTGTTTTTT. The full variable domain, completed using reference TRBV7-9 and TRBJ2-2, is DTGVSQNPRHKITKRGQNVTFRCDPISEHNRLYWYRQTLGQGPEFLTYFQNEAQLEKSRLLSDRFSAERPKGSFSTLEIQRTEQGDSAMYLCASSFNTGAVNTGELFFGEGSRLTVL.

The table lists this clonotype with many counts. The chain uses TRBV7-2 and TRBJ2-1; TRBD1 matches at 9 bases. Germline CDR1 SGHTA, CDR2 FQGNSA. After removal of 2 bases from V and 12 bases from J, the junction contained 5 bases not matched to a gene. The CDR3 has 13 amino acids. The CDR3 DNA follows: TGTGCCAGCAGCTTAAGGGACAGGGTGATGCAGTTCTTC. The encoded protein is CASSLRDRVMQFF.

In this sample, this clonotype turned up a few times. The chain couples TRBV10-2 to TRBJ1-5; TRBD1 matches 9 bases. Trimming removed 5 bases from V and 5 bases from J; junction bases left unmatched: 7. Germline V gene data show CDR1 as WSHSY and CDR2 as SAAADI. This CDR3 is 15 amino acids long. The CDR3 protein is CASSPGTGSYQPQHF. In DNA, the CDR3 is TGCGCCAGCAGTCCCGGGACAGGGTCATATCAGCCCCAGCATTTT.

In its sample, this clonotype was seen a few times. The rearrangement uses TRBV5-8 and TRBJ2-1, with D perhaps given as TRBD1 or TRBD2 (5 bases each). V lost 4 bases to trimming and J lost 2 bases, with 13 bases between them. The CDR3 runs 15 residues. CDR1 SGHTS and CDR2 YDEGEE come from the germline V gene. The CDR3, as DNA: TGTGCCAGCAGCCACGGGACGGGACCCTACAATGAGCAGTTCTTC. Its translation: CASSHGTGPYNEQFF. The entire variable domain, with the rest obtained from reference TRBV5-8 and TRBJ2-1, is as follows: EAGVTQSPTHLIKTRGQQATLRCSPISGHTSVYWYQQALGLGLQFLLWYDEGEERNRGNFPPRFSGRQFPNYSSELNVNALELEDSALYLCASSHGTGPYNEQFFGPGTRLTVL.

This clonotype was counted ten times or more. The chain carries TRBV20-1 and TRBJ2-7; D is undetermined. The CDR3 runs 14 residues. The germline CDR1 and CDR2 sequences are DFQATT and SNEGSKA (reference sequence). V was pared by 6 bases and J by 6 bases, with 21 bases between. In DNA, the CDR3 is TGCAGTGCGCCCCGAGCAGGTGGGATTGTCGAGCAGTACTTC. Protein product: CSAPRAGGIVEQYF.

This clonotype was observed a single time. The J gene is TRBJ2-1, the V gene TRBV7-3, with 8 nucleotides matching TRBD1. The CDR3 extends over 14 amino acids. Germline V CDR1 and CDR2: SGHTA, FQGTGA. V trimming: 3 bases; J trimming: 6 bases; junction bases outside the gene matches: 4. CDR3 sequence reads: CASSFSQGANEQFF. CDR3 coding DNA: TGTGCCAGCAGCTTCTCGCAGGGGGCCAATGAGCAGTTCTTC.

Regarding this clonotype: A much larger clone differs by one base, so this may be a read error. The CDR3 ends on some other residue instead of the conserved phenylalanine or tryptophan, so this is likely a read error. The chain couples TRBV15 to TRBJ2-7; unclear D gene. The CDR3 spans 13 residues. Germline V gene data show CDR1 as LNHNV and CDR2 as YYDKDF (reference sequence). Deletions cut 0 bases from V and 2 bases from J, with 5 bases between. CDR3 loop: CATSRERTYEQYL. DNA of the CDR3: TGTGCCACCAGCAGAGAACGAACCTACGAGCAGTACCTC.

The table lists this clonotype with many counts. The chain combines TRBV28 with TRBJ2-1; the match to TRBD2 covers 12 bases. CDR1 is MDHEN and CDR2 is SYDVKM in the germline V gene. This CDR3 region has 15 residues. The junction had 9 bases not matched to a gene; V was cut back by 5 bases and J by 10 bases. The CDR3: CASSVTSGGLGEQFF. The CDR3 DNA reads TGTGCCAGCAGTGTGACTAGCGGGGGTCTGGGAGAGCAGTTCTTC.

This clonotype came up many times. The V gene is TRBV7-2, the J gene TRBJ2-1; D is unresolved. The CDR3 covers 13 residues. V was shortened by 1 base and J by 7 bases, with 8 bases between the two germline ends. Germline V CDR1 and CDR2: SGHTA, FQGNSA. The CDR3 DNA is TGTGCCAGCAGCTTAGGGGAATTAAATGAGCAGTTCTTC. It encodes CASSLGELNEQFF. Complete variable domain (other parts from reference TRBV7-2 and TRBJ2-1): GAGVSQSPSNKVTEKGKDVELRCDPISGHTALYWYRQSLGQGLEFLIYFQGNSAPDKSGLPSDRFSAERTGGSVSTLTIQRTQQEDSAVYLCASSLGELNEQFFGPGTRLTVL.

V is TRBV7-3 and J is TRBJ2-5; 9 bases line up with TRBD1. Germline CDR1 is SGHTA and CDR2 is FQGTGA. The V and J ends lost 8 bases and 4 bases, in that order; junction bases with no gene match: 14. The CDR3 runs 16 residues. CDR3 DNA: TGTGCCAGCGGCTCGGGACAGGGAACGTTTGGAGAGACCCAGTACTTC. It codes for CASGSGQGTFGETQYF.

DNA of the CDR3: TGTGCCAGTAGTTTCGGCGGGGGGGCGGCAGATACGCAGTATTTT. It codes for CASSFGGGAADTQYF. The rearrangement links TRBV19 to TRBJ2-3; 9 nucleotides align to TRBD2. This CDR3 has 15 amino acids. The germline gives CDR1 LNHDA, CDR2 SQIVND (reference sequence). The V gene end was trimmed by 5 bases and the J gene end by 4 bases; junction bases not matched to a gene: 7.

At least ten counts were recorded for this clonotype. This chain joins TRBV12-3 or TRBV12-4 and TRBJ2-5; 13 nucleotides agree with TRBD2. The CDR3 has 17 residues. The V segment lost 3 bases and the J segment 2 bases; nucleotides outside the gene matches: 6. CDR3 in amino acids: CASSFGLAGASQETQYF. CDR3 in DNA: TGTGCCAGCAGTTTCGGACTAGCGGGGGCGTCTCAAGAGACCCAGTACTTC.

At least ten counts were recorded for this clonotype. The chain carries TRBV5-1 and TRBJ1-1, with D uncertain. This CDR3 comprises 14 residues. The germline CDR1 and CDR2 sequences are SGHRS and YFSETQ. V gave up 0 bases and J gave up 1 base, with 7 bases separating them. The CDR3 coding sequence is TGCGCCAGCAGCTTGGCCAGGCGGAACACTGAAGCTTTCTTT. Translation gives CASSLARRNTEAFF.

The chain employs TRBV20-1 and TRBJ1-1, with D possibly matching TRBD1 (6 bases). With 7 bases removed from V and 2 bases from J, the gap between germline ends came to 11 bases. CDR3 length: 12 residues. Germline V CDR1 and CDR2: DFQATT, SNEGSKA (reference sequence). The CDR3 sequence: CSGIQGNTEAFF. The DNA for the CDR3 is TGCAGTGGTATACAGGGAAACACTGAAGCTTTCTTT.

V and J are TRBV19 and TRBJ1-5; D is unclear. The CDR3 is 13 amino acids. V gave up 4 bases and J gave up 2 bases, with 6 bases separating them. The germline V gene has CDR1 LNHDA and CDR2 SQIVND (reference sequence). CDR3 sequence reads: CASSNQGNQPQHF. The CDR3, as DNA: TGTGCCAGTAGTAATCAGGGCAATCAGCCCCAGCATTTT. The variable domain in full, completed from reference TRBV19 and TRBJ1-5, reads DGGITQSPKYLFRKEGQNVTLSCEQNLNHDAMYWYRQDPGQGLRLIYYSQIVNDFQKGDIAEGYSVSREKKESFPLTVTSAQKNPTAFYLCASSNQGNQPQHFGDGTRLSIL.

This clonotype was detected only once. The V and J genes are TRBV7-2 and TRBJ2-2; tentative D call: TRBD2 (5 bases). Between the trimmed V and J ends, which lost 5 bases and 5 bases, there was a span of 15 bases. This CDR3 is 15 amino acids long. Germline CDR1 and CDR2: SGHTA and FQGNSA. CDR3 residues: CASSPIGSGTGELFF. CDR3 DNA sequence: TGTGCCAGCAGCCCTATCGGATCGGGGACCGGGGAGCTGTTTTTT. The whole variable domain, remainder taken from reference TRBV7-2 and TRBJ2-2, is GAGVSQSPSNKVTEKGKDVELRCDPISGHTALYWYRQSLGQGLEFLIYFQGNSAPDKSGLPSDRFSAERTGGSVSTLTIQRTQQEDSAVYLCASSPIGSGTGELFFGEGSRLTVL.

The genes are TRBV19 and TRBJ2-2; 8 bases fit TRBD2. CDR3 length: 18 residues. Germline trimming cut 3 bases from V and 0 bases from J; bases unmatched to any gene: 9. Looked up from germline, CDR1 is LNHDA and CDR2 is SQIVND (reference sequence). This CDR3 is CASSIWAGGVANTGELFF. In DNA form, the CDR3 reads TGTGCCAGTAGTATCTGGGCGGGGGGCGTGGCGAACACCGGGGAGCTGTTTTTT.

This clonotype appeared many times. The J gene is TRBJ2-3, the V gene TRBV7-3; D gene ambiguous. The V gene's germline CDR1 is SGHTA and CDR2 FQGTGA. V was clipped by 5 bases and J by 4 bases, with 10 bases between them. The CDR3 consists of 13 residues. CDR3 coding DNA: TGTGCCAGCAGCGCGTACAGAGCAGATACGCAGTATTTT. Its protein product is CASSAYRADTQYF.

This clonotype was counted ten times or more. This rearrangement joins TRBV5-1 to TRBJ1-5, with D possibly being TRBD1 (5 bases). The germline V gene encodes CDR1 SGHRS and CDR2 YFSETQ. V lost 0 bases and J lost 7, with 17 bases in between. The CDR3 is 16 residues long. In nucleotides, the CDR3 is TGCGCCAGCAGCTTGGAGGGTTTGGCAGGGAGGCAGCCCCAGCATTTT. This sequence encodes CASSLEGLAGRQPQHF.

The chain uses TRBV12-3 or TRBV12-4 and TRBJ1-6; TRBD1 is a possible D gene (5 bases). The V end was cut by 3 bases, the J end by 7 bases, with 7 bases between. The CDR3 length is 13 residues. The CDR3 here is CASSFGTNSPLHF. The CDR3 bases are TGTGCCAGCAGTTTTGGGACGAATTCACCCCTCCACTTT.

The chain is built from TRBV18 and TRBJ1-1; 7 bases are shared with TRBD1. CDR1 is KGHSH and CDR2 is LQKENI in the germline V gene. CDR3 length: 13 amino acids. With 3 bases clipped from V and 6 bases from J, the junction kept 4 bases outside the gene matches. The CDR3 here is CASSPSQGPEAFF. In DNA form, the CDR3 reads TGTGCCAGCTCACCCTCACAGGGGCCTGAAGCTTTCTTT. Supplemented by reference TRBV18 and TRBJ1-1, the full variable domain reads NAGVMQNPRHLVRRRGQEARLRCSPMKGHSHVYWYRQLPEEGLKFMVYLQKENIIDESGMPKERFSAEFPKEGPSILRIQQVVRGDSAAYFCASSPSQGPEAFFGQGTRLTVV.

The chain has TRBV10-1 and TRBJ2-2; D remains unclear. Deletions cut 6 bases from V and 6 bases from J, with 8 bases between. The CDR3 runs 12 residues. CDR1 is WNHNN and CDR2 is SYGVQD in the germline V gene (reference sequence). The CDR3 protein is CASSFPAGELFF. CDR3 sequence (DNA): TGCGCCAGCAGCTTCCCAGCCGGGGAGCTGTTTTTT.

The table lists this clonotype with many counts. The chain is built from TRBV30 and TRBJ2-1, with 7 bases lining up with TRBD2. This CDR3 spans 15 amino acids. Germline CDR1 and CDR2: GTSNPN and SVGIG (reference sequence). Trimming removed 4 bases from V and 2 bases from J; junction bases left unmatched: 8. CDR3 nucleotide sequence: TGTGCCTGGACTAGCTGGGGGGGGGCCTACAATGAGCAGTTCTTC. Translating it yields CAWTSWGGAYNEQFF.

This clonotype was detected only a few times. J is TRBJ1-1 and V is TRBV19, with 8 bases lining up with TRBD1. The CDR3 is made up of 16 amino acids. Trimming at V came to 5 bases and at J to 4 bases, leaving 12 bases not matched to a gene. Looked up from germline, CDR1 is LNHDA and CDR2 is SQIVND (reference sequence). The CDR3 coding sequence is TGTGCCAGTAGTGCCCTCAGGCAGGGGGCGGGCACTGAAGCTTTCTTT. Residues: CASSALRQGAGTEAFF.